These 31 T cell receptor beta chains share one sample of origin, sequenced in a study of technical replicates of blood from a handful of donors. Here immunoSEQ multiplex PCR was the method, and the copy in TCRdb shows in-frame clones only, minus some. The sample holds 65,000 to 90,000 clones; approximately 93% are singletons and the top ten take roughly 0.25%. Specimen: T cells isolated from PBMCs. These receptor sequences come from a human donor in good health.

The chain recombines TRBV7-6 with TRBJ2-2, with a weak D call TRBD1 (5 bases). The V end lost 5 bases, the J end lost 5 bases, and 15 bases lay between the germline ends. This CDR3 has 15 amino acids. Germline loops: CDR1 SGHVS, CDR2 FNYEAQ. This CDR3 is CASSLRDPRTGELFF. The CDR3 region has the DNA TGTGCCAGCAGCCTCAGGGATCCGCGGACCGGGGAGCTGTTTTTT.

V is TRBV6-6 and J is TRBJ1-1; D gene unclear. Germline CDR1 reads MNHNY; CDR2 reads SVGAGI (reference sequence). The CDR3 totals 13 residues. Deletions cut 3 bases from V and 5 bases from J, with 10 bases between. The CDR3 reads CASSYGPQTEAFF. The CDR3 DNA sequence: TGTGCCAGCAGTTATGGGCCACAGACTGAAGCTTTCTTT.

The rearrangement joins TRBV5-8 to TRBJ2-6, with D tentatively TRBD2 (5 bases). This CDR3 has 15 amino acids. Trimming removed 4 bases from V and 0 bases from J, with 8 bases in between. Germline V gene data show CDR1 as SGHTS and CDR2 as YDEGEE. The CDR3 DNA reads as TGTGCCAGCAGCCCGGACTCCTCTGGGGCCAACGTCCTGACTTTC. Translating gives CASSPDSSGANVLTF.

The rearrangement joins TRBV6-5 to TRBJ2-3; D might be TRBD2 (6 bases). This CDR3 contains 14 residues. Germline CDR1 reads MNHEY; CDR2 reads SVGAGI. The germline V and J ends were trimmed by 8 bases and 1 base, with 13 bases remaining between them. CDR3 loop: CASYPGVGTDTQYF. CDR3 in DNA: TGTGCCAGCTATCCGGGAGTCGGCACAGATACGCAGTATTTT.

The CDR3 protein is CASSGGRAGELFF. CDR3 in DNA: TGCGCCAGCTCTGGCGGGAGAGCCGGGGAGCTGTTTTTT. The chain is built from TRBV10-2 and TRBJ2-2, with TRBD2 identical over 7 bases. Germline V lookup: CDR1 WSHSY, CDR2 SAAADI. The CDR3 has 13 residues. The V and J ends lost 8 bases and 6 bases, in that order; junction bases with no gene match: 6.

This sequence joins TRBV6-1 and TRBJ1-1, with D perhaps matching TRBD1 (6 bases). The CDR3 is 16 residues long. V was shortened by 4 bases and J by 6 bases, with 21 bases between the two germline ends. In germline, CDR1 is MNHNS, CDR2 SASEGT. Here the CDR3 DNA reads TGTGCCAGCAGTGTGACTCTACAGGGTAAAGGCGCTGAAGCTTTCTTT. Translating gives CASSVTLQGKGAEAFF.

The chain links TRBV10-3 to TRBJ2-3; a possible D gene is TRBD2 (6 bases). Per germline, CDR1 ENHRY and CDR2 SYGVKD. The V gene lost 7 bases and the J gene lost 4 bases, with 9 bases spanning the gap. The CDR3 loop spans 12 amino acids. The CDR3 here is CAIKGTADTQYF. The DNA of the CDR3 is TGTGCCATCAAGGGGACTGCAGATACGCAGTATTTT.

The chain employs TRBV30 and TRBJ1-6; the D is unclear. The V gene lost 2 bases and the J gene lost 7 bases, with 3 bases spanning the gap. The length of the CDR3 is 11 residues. Germline CDR1 is GTSNPN and CDR2 is SVGIG (reference sequence). CDR3 bases: TGTGCCTGGAGTCGGAATTCACCCCTCCACTTT. This codes for CAWSRNSPLHF.

The chain combines TRBV6-1 with TRBJ1-3, with no clear D. The CDR3 is made up of 14 amino acids. V dropped 3 bases and J dropped 2 bases, with 8 bases sitting between them. The V gene's germline CDR1 is MNHNS and CDR2 SASEGT. The CDR3 loop reads CASSDGVAGNTIYF. The DNA of the CDR3 is TGTGCCAGCAGTGACGGGGTAGCTGGAAACACCATATATTTT.

The chain carries TRBV15 and TRBJ2-5; 7 nucleotides agree with TRBD1. The CDR3 spans 17 residues. The germline V gene encodes CDR1 LNHNV and CDR2 YYDKDF (reference sequence). V lost 2 bases to trimming and J lost 9 bases; unmatched junction nucleotides: 18. CDR3 coding DNA: TGTGCCACCAGCAGAAGCGAGGGTGGGATGACAGGGCCGCCCCAGTACTTC. It specifies CATSRSEGGMTGPPQYF.

The chain recombines TRBV7-9 with TRBJ2-5; 7 positions agree with TRBD1. Germline V CDR1 and CDR2: SEHNR, FQNEAQ (reference sequence). The CDR3 is 13 amino acids. The junction had 1 base not matched to a gene; V was cut back by 5 bases and J by 1 base. CDR3 sequence: CASSGTAQETQYF. The CDR3 nucleotides read TGTGCCAGCAGCGGGACAGCCCAAGAGACCCAGTACTTC.

This clone was seen once. The chain recombines TRBV5-1 with TRBJ2-3, with TRBD2 matching 8 bases. CDR1 SGHRS and CDR2 YFSETQ come from the germline V gene. This CDR3 has 16 amino acids. V trimming: 4 bases; J trimming: 2 bases; junction bases outside the gene matches: 9. The DNA of the CDR3 is TGCGCCAGCAGCCCAATTAGCGGGGAGGACACAGATACGCAGTATTTT. Amino acids: CASSPISGEDTDTQYF.

J is TRBJ1-1 and V is TRBV11-1, with D perhaps TRBD1 (5 bases). There are 15 residues in the CDR3. In germline, CDR1 is SGHAT, CDR2 FQDESV (reference sequence). Trimming pared 0 bases from V and 5 bases from J, leaving 13 bases between. The CDR3 region has the DNA TGTGCCAGCAGCTTAGCGCGGGGGGGAAGGACTGAAGCTTTCTTT. It encodes CASSLARGGRTEAFF.

The V gene is TRBV7-3, the J gene TRBJ2-7, with 10 positions matching TRBD2. V dropped 2 bases and J dropped 7; count of bases not matched to a gene: 8. The CDR3 is made up of 15 amino acids. CDR1 and CDR2 (germline): SGHTA, FQGTGA. The CDR3 coding sequence is TGTGCCAGCAGCTTAGGAGTAGCGGGGGGAAGTGAGCAGTACTTC. Translated: CASSLGVAGGSEQYF. The whole variable domain, remainder taken from reference TRBV7-3 and TRBJ2-7, is GAGVSQTPSNKVTEKGKYVELRCDPISGHTALYWYRQSLGQGPEFLIYFQGTGAADDSGLPNDRFFAVRPEGSVSTLKIQRTERGDSAVYLCASSLGVAGGSEQYFGPGTRLTVT.

The CDR3 protein is CASSPMGQSSNYGYTF. The CDR3 DNA follows: TGTGCCAGCAGCCCGATGGGACAGAGCTCTAACTATGGCTACACCTTC. V usage is TRBV5-6 and J usage is TRBJ1-2; 7 bases are shared with TRBD1. Germline V gene data show CDR1 as SGHDT and CDR2 as YYEEEE. The V segment lost 4 bases and the J segment 0 bases; nucleotides outside the gene matches: 9. The CDR3 spans 16 residues.

This chain links TRBV2 with TRBJ1-4, with TRBD1 identical over 7 bases. The CDR3 runs to 16 residues. The V and J ends lost 1 base and 6 bases, in that order; junction bases with no gene match: 8. Per the germline V gene, CDR1 is SNHLY and CDR2 is FYNNEI. Written as DNA, the CDR3 is TGTGCCAGCAGTGAAGGGCTGGTGACAGGGCATGAAAAACTGTTTTTT. Residues: CASSEGLVTGHEKLFF.

The J gene is TRBJ2-5, the V gene TRBV11-3; 7 nucleotides match TRBD1. The CDR3 totals 14 residues. With V trimmed by 2 bases and J by 4 bases, 4 bases remained unmatched. Germline V lookup: CDR1 SGHNT, CDR2 YENEEA. CDR3 nucleotide sequence: TGTGCCAGCAGCTTACCTGGGACAGTAGAGACCCAGTACTTC. Residues: CASSLPGTVETQYF. The variable domain in full, completed from reference TRBV11-3 and TRBJ2-5, reads EAGVVQSPRYKIIEKKQPVAFWCNPISGHNTLYWYLQNLGQGPELLIRYENEEAVDDSQLPKDRFSAERLKGVDSTLKIQPAELGDSAVYLCASSLPGTVETQYFGPGTRLLVL.

V is TRBV5-8 and J is TRBJ1-5; D remains ambiguous. The CDR3 is 14 amino acids. CDR1 and CDR2 (germline): SGHTS, YDEGEE. Trimming shortened V by 4 bases and J by 9 bases, and 17 bases separated the two germline ends. Here the CDR3 reads CASSTRGGQAPQHF. CDR3 in DNA: TGTGCCAGCAGCACGAGAGGAGGCCAAGCGCCCCAGCATTTT.

The chain combines TRBV19 with TRBJ1-6; TRBD1 agrees at 9 bases. The CDR3 contains 15 residues. Trimming cost V 5 bases and J 9 bases; bases outside gene matches: 8. Germline loops: CDR1 LNHDA, CDR2 SQIVND (reference sequence). For the CDR3, the DNA is TGTGCCAGTAGTCCGGAAGGACAGGGGATTTCACCCCTCCACTTT. Amino acids: CASSPEGQGISPLHF.

V is TRBV12-1 and J is TRBJ2-7; the tabulated D call, TRBD1, remains unverified against the DNA. TRBV12-1 is marked as a pseudogene. The CDR3 spans 16 residues. This CDR3 is CASSTRQVPPAYEQYF. CDR3 nucleotides: TGTGCCAGCAGCACCAGACAGGTCCCGCCTGCCTACGAGCAGTACTTC.

The chain combines TRBV5-1 with TRBJ2-5; D is uncertain. The CDR3 is 12 residues long. Per the germline V gene, CDR1 is SGHRS and CDR2 is YFSETQ. With 0 bases removed from V and 2 bases from J, the gap between germline ends came to 2 bases. This chain's CDR3 is CASSLAQETQYF. The CDR3 bases are TGCGCCAGCAGCTTGGCACAAGAGACCCAGTACTTC.

V and J are TRBV6-5 and TRBJ1-2; 12 positions match TRBD1. The CDR3 loop spans 16 amino acids. Unmatched junction bases numbered 9, after V lost 2 bases and J lost 8 bases. The germline gives CDR1 MNHEY, CDR2 SVGAGI. In DNA, the CDR3 is TGTGCCAGCAGTTACGTCTCGGGACAGGGGGCGCAGGGCTACACCTTC. It translates to CASSYVSGQGAQGYTF.

This chain connects TRBV7-9 to TRBJ1-2; no firm D call. The CDR3 consists of 14 residues. V lost 2 bases to trimming and J lost 4 bases, with 11 bases between them. Germline V lookup: CDR1 SEHNR, CDR2 FQNEAQ (reference sequence). The CDR3 sequence: CASSLTTAGYGYTF. The CDR3 DNA is TGTGCCAGCAGCTTAACCACAGCGGGCTATGGCTACACCTTC.

A single count supports this clone. The chain employs TRBV6-5 and TRBJ1-2; TRBD1 agrees at 9 bases. There are 15 residues in the CDR3. Trimming at V came to 7 bases and at J to 1 base, leaving 7 bases not matched to a gene. CDR1 is MNHEY, CDR2 SVGAGI, per germline. In DNA, the CDR3 is TGTGCCAGCAATCCAACAGGGGGCCATAACTATGGCTACACCTTC. Translated, it gives CASNPTGGHNYGYTF.

V is TRBV28 and J is TRBJ2-3, with D maybe TRBD1 (6 bases). The germline V gene has CDR1 MDHEN and CDR2 SYDVKM. V dropped 6 bases and J dropped 2 bases, with 15 bases sitting between them. This CDR3 comprises 15 residues. The CDR3 is CASSQTGKYTDTQYF. Written as DNA, the CDR3 is TGTGCCAGCAGCCAAACAGGGAAATACACAGATACGCAGTATTTT.

The CDR3 region has the DNA TGCGCCAGCAGCGACACGGGGAGAGATGAAAAACTGTTTTTT. Its translation is CASSDTGRDEKLFF. This rearrangement joins TRBV4-1 to TRBJ1-4; D uncertain. This CDR3 comprises 14 residues. Per the germline V gene, CDR1 is MGHRA and CDR2 is YSYEKL. Trimming pared 5 bases from V and 6 bases from J, leaving 13 bases between.

This chain connects TRBV19 to TRBJ1-5; 8 bases line up with TRBD1. CDR1 and CDR2 from the germline V gene are LNHDA and SQIVND (reference sequence). The V and J ends lost 5 bases and 4 bases, in that order; junction bases with no gene match: 13. The CDR3 contains 17 residues. The CDR3 loop reads CASSPLGQGVWNQPQHF. The CDR3 bases are TGTGCCAGTAGTCCCCTCGGACAGGGTGTATGGAATCAGCCCCAGCATTTT.

The rearrangement uses TRBV7-9 and TRBJ1-5; D might be TRBD1 (5 bases). Looked up from germline, CDR1 is SEHNR and CDR2 is FQNEAQ (reference sequence). V lost 0 bases and J lost 10, with 7 bases in between. The CDR3 covers 12 residues. CDR3 bases: TGTGCCAGCAGCTTAGCTAGGGGTCCCCAGCATTTT. This sequence encodes CASSLARGPQHF.

The chain couples TRBV2 to TRBJ2-7; TRBD1 matches at 7 bases. The CDR3 totals 15 residues. The germline V gene encodes CDR1 SNHLY and CDR2 FYNNEI. Unmatched junction bases numbered 9, after V lost 0 bases and J lost 7 bases. Here the CDR3 DNA reads TGTGCCAGCAGTGAAGCTGGACAGGACAGGTCGGAGCAGTACTTC. It specifies CASSEAGQDRSEQYF.

The rearrangement links TRBV5-1 to TRBJ2-1, with TRBD2 matching over 15 bases. With 1 base clipped from V and 8 bases from J, the junction kept 4 bases outside the gene matches. Germline V CDR1 and CDR2: SGHRS, YFSETQ. CDR3 size: 16 residues. CDR3 bases: TGCGCCAGCAGCTTGATGGGACTAGCGGGAGGCGATGAGCAGTTCTTC. It specifies CASSLMGLAGGDEQFF.

This clone was counted between two and nine times. The J gene is TRBJ2-2, the V gene TRBV6-5, with D perhaps matching TRBD2 (6 bases). This CDR3 has 14 amino acids. The germline gives CDR1 MNHEY, CDR2 SVGAGI. The V and J ends lost 6 bases and 4 bases respectively, with 12 bases between them. CDR3 DNA: TGTGCCAGCAGCCCAGGGACTCTCACCGGGGAGCTGTTTTTT. Its translation: CASSPGTLTGELFF.